This T cell receptor (beta chain) appears in the sequencing data of a study of OX40 agonist ivuxolimab in advanced cancers. As for the study in general: Each dose-escalation patient presented with hepatocellular carcinoma, melanoma, renal cell or head and neck cancer. Among those enrolled, mean age was roughly 55 years (range about 23 to 80) and 82.7% were male.

Worth noting for this clone: Its antigen is not known.

Study findings and constraints: Among T cells, CD8+ cells averaged more expanded clones than CD4+ cells. At 0.1 to 3.0 mg/kg, clonal expansion of CD4+ and CD8+ blood T cells had occurred by week 6.

Measured with immunoSEQ multiplex PCR; TCRdb has only the in-frame clones, and not every one. The table has 60,000 to 75,000 clones, around 93% seen once; the top ten hold over 10%. Trimming pared 5 bases from V and 11 bases from J, leaving 14 bases between. Germline V gives CDR1 MNHEY, CDR2 SMNVEV (reference sequence). This CDR3 comprises 12 residues. This sequence joins TRBV27 and TRBJ2-3; D ambiguous. This receptor was taken from an adult with an advanced solid tumor such as melanoma, head and neck, liver or kidney cancer. Sequencing used CD4+ or CD8+ T cells sorted from blood, obtained in a trial of the OX40 agonist ivuxolimab. The CDR3: CASSPPSLMQYF. CDR3 DNA: TGTGCCAGCAGTCCCCCCAGTCTGATGCAGTATTTT.